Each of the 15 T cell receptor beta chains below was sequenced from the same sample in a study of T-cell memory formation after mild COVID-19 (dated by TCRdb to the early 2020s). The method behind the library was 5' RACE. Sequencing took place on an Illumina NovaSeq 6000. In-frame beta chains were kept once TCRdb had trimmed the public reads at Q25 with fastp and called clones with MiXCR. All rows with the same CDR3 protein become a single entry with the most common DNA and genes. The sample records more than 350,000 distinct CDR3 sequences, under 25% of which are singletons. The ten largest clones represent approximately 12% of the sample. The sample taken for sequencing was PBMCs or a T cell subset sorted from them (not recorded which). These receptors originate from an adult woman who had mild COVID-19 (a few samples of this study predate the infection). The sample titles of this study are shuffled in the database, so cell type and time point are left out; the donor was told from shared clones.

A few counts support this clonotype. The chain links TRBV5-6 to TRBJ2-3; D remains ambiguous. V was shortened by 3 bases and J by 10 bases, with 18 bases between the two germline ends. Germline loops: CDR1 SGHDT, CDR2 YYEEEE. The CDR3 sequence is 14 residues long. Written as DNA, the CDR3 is TGTGCCAGCAGCTCGACCCTCCAACCCCCAGCGCAGTATTTT. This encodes CASSSTLQPPAQYF.

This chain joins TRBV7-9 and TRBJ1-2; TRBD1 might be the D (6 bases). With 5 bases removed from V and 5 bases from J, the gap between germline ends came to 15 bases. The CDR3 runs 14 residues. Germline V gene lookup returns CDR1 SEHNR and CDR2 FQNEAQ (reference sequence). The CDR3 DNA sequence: TGTGCCAGCAGCAGCAGGGGACAAGGATATGGCTACACCTTC. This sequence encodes CASSSRGQGYGYTF.

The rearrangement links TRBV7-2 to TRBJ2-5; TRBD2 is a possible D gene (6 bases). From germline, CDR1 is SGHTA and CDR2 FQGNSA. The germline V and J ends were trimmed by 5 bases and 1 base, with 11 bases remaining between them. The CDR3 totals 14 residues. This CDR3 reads CASSPRGPQETQYF. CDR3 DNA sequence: TGTGCCAGCAGCCCGCGGGGCCCCCAAGAGACCCAGTACTTC. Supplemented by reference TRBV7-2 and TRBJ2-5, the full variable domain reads GAGVSQSPSNKVTEKGKDVELRCDPISGHTALYWYRQSLGQGLEFLIYFQGNSAPDKSGLPSDRFSAERTGGSVSTLTIQRTQQEDSAVYLCASSPRGPQETQYFGPGTRLLVL.

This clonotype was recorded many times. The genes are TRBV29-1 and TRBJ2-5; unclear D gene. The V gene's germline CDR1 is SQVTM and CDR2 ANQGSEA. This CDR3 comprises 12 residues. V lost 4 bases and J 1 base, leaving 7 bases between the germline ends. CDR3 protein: CSVARSQETQYF. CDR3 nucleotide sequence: TGCAGCGTTGCCCGGTCCCAAGAGACCCAGTACTTC.

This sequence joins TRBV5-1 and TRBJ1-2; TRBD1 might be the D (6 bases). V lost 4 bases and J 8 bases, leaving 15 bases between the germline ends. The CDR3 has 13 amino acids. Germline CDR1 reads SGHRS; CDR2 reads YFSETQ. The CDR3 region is CASSLWRTVGYTF. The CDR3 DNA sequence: TGCGCCAGCAGCCTCTGGAGGACAGTAGGCTACACCTTC.

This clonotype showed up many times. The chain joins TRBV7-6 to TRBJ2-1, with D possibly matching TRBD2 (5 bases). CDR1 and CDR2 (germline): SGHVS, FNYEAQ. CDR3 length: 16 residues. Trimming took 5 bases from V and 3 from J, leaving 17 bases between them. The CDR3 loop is CASSVGRVGVYNEQFF. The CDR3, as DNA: TGTGCCAGCAGCGTAGGTAGGGTCGGGGTCTACAATGAGCAGTTCTTC.

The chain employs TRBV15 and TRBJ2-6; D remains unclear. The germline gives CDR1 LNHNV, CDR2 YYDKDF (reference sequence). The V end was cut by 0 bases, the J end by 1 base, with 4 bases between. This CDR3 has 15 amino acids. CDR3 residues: CATSREGSGANVLTF. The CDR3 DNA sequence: TGTGCCACCAGCAGAGAGGGGTCTGGGGCCAACGTCCTGACTTTC.

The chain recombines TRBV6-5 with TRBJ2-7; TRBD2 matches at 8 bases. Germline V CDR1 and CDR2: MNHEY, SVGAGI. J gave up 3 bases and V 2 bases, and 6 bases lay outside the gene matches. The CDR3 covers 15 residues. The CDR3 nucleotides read TGTGCCAGCAGTTACGACTGGGGACTAGACTACGAGCAGTACTTC. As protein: CASSYDWGLDYEQYF.

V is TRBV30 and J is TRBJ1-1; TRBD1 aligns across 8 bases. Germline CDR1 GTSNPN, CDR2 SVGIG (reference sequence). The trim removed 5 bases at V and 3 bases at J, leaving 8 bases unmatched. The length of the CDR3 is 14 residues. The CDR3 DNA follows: TGTGCCTGGTCTACCGGGACAGGCTACACTGAAGCTTTCTTT. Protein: CAWSTGTGYTEAFF.

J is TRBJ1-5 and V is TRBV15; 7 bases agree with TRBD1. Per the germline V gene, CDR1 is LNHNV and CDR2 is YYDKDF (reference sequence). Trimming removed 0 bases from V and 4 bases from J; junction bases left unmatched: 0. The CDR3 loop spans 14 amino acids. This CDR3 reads CATSRDRGNQPQHF. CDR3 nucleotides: TGTGCCACCAGCAGAGACAGGGGGAATCAGCCCCAGCATTTT. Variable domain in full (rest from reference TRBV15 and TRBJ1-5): DAMVIQNPRYQVTQFGKPVTLSCSQTLNHNVMYWYQQKSSQAPKLLFHYYDKDFNNEADTPDNFQSRRPNTSFCFLDIRSPGLGDTAMYLCATSRDRGNQPQHFGDGTRLSIL.

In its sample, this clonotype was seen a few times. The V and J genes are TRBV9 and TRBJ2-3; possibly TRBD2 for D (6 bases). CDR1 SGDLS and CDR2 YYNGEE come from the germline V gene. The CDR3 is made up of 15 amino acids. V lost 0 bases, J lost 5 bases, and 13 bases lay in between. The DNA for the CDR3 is TGTGCCAGCAGCGTAGTGGGGGGTCAAAAAGATACGCAGTATTTT. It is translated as CASSVVGGQKDTQYF.

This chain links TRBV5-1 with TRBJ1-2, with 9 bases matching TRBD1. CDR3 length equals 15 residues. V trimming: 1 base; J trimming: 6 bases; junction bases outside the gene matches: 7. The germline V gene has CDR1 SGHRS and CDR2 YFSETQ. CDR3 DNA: TGCGCCAGCAGCTTGACAGGGGGCCAAGGCAATGGCTACACCTTC. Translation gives CASSLTGGQGNGYTF.

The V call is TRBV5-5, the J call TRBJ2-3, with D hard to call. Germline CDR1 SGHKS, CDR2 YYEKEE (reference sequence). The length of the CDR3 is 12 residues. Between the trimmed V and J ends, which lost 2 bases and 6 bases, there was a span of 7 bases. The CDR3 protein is CASSFLDDTQYF. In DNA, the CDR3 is TGTGCCAGCAGCTTTCTTGATGATACGCAGTATTTT.

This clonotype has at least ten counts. Here the CDR3 DNA reads TGTGCCAGCAGCTTACAGGCTAGCGGGAGCGGATCCTACAATGAGCAGTTCTTC. Amino acid sequence: CASSLQASGSGSYNEQFF. The chain joins TRBV7-3 to TRBJ2-1; 10 bases line up with TRBD2. CDR1 is SGHTA, CDR2 FQGTGA, per germline. CDR3 size: 18 residues. V was pared by 2 bases and J by 1 base, with 8 bases of the junction left unmatched.

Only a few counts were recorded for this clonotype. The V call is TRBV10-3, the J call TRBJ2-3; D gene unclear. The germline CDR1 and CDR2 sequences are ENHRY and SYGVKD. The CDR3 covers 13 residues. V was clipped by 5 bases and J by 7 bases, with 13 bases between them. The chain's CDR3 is CAISSINDHTQYF. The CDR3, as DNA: TGTGCCATCAGTAGCATCAATGATCATACGCAGTATTTT.